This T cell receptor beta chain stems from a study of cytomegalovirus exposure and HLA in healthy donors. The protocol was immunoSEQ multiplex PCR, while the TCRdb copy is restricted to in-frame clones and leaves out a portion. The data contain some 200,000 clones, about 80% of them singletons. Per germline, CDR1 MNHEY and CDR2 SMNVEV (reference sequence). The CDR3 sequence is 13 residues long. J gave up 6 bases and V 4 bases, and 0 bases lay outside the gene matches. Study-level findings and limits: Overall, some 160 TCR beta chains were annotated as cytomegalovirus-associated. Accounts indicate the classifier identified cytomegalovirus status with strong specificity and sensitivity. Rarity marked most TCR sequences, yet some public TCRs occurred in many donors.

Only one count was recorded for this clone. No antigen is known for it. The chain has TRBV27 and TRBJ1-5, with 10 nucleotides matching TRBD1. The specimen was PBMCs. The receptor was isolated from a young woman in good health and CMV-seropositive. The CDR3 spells CASSWDRGQPQHF. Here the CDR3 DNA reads TGTGCCAGCAGTTGGGACAGGGGTCAGCCCCAGCATTTT.